A selection of T cell receptor beta chains follows, all from one sample in a study of Ad26.COV2.S vaccination and SARS-CoV-2 variants. Assay used: immunoSEQ multiplex PCR; TCRdb lists only in-frame clones, some missing. The sample has hundreds of thousands of clones, more than 80% seen once. Sequencing used peripheral blood, obtained in a trial of Ad26.COV2.S vaccine versus placebo. Receptors originate from a person aged 18-60 years who received the Ad26.COV2.S COVID-19 vaccine or a placebo. Both conserved end residues are part of each CDR3.

TRBJ2-5	TRBV30	CAWSVMRGETQYF
TRBJ2-1	TRBV7-2	CASSLAGGYYNEQFF
TRBJ2-3	TRBV12-3/TRBV12-4	CASSFLGSDTQYF
TRBJ2-1	TRBV4-1	CASSPRTSEVSNEQFF
TRBJ2-1	TRBV5-4	CASSKAISSYNEQFF
TRBJ2-7	TRBV12-3/TRBV12-4	CASSRDSSYEQYF
TRBJ2-2	TRBV19	CASSIQGAANTGELFF
TRBJ2-7	TRBV11-2	CASSNWGTEYEQYF
TRBJ1-4	TRBV30	CAWSVGKTSTNEKLFF
TRBJ1-4	TRBV5-8	CASTSGRVAEKLFF
TRBJ2-3	TRBV7-9	CASSLTGGATDTQYF
TRBJ2-3	TRBV15	CATSRDPSGGTDTQYF
TRBJ2-1	TRBV7-9	CASSRDRGLINEQFF
TRBJ1-5	TRBV6-2/TRBV6-3	CASSYLQGYQPQHF
TRBJ1-2	TRBV29-1	CSVERQGRYGYTF
TRBJ1-5	TRBV19	CASDRFFSNQPQHF
TRBJ1-6	TRBV7-2	CASSYSGGSSPLHF
TRBJ2-7	TRBV5-1	CASSLNSYEQYF
TRBJ1-1	TRBV19	CASSLGNTEAFF
TRBJ2-1	TRBV3-1/TRBV3-2	CASSPPGGPSYNEQFF
TRBJ1-1	TRBV25-1	CASSASGTEAFF
TRBJ2-2	TRBV7-2	CASRLAGRDTGELFF
TRBJ1-2	TRBV27	CASSIGFNYGYTF
TRBJ1-3	TRBV5-4	CASSARDRSSGNTIYF
TRBJ2-5	TRBV7-6	CASSPPYGGDQETQYF
TRBJ1-4	TRBV19	CASSMGGAGEKLFF
TRBJ2-7	TRBV9	CASSRTGSYEQYF
TRBJ1-3	TRBV12-3/TRBV12-4	CASSLHGANTIYF
TRBJ2-1	TRBV29-1	CSVVPRTEEQFF
TRBJ1-1	TRBV10-3	CAIMGQGATEAFF
TRBJ2-2	TRBV6-4	CASSDADTGELFF
TRBJ1-1	TRBV6-2/TRBV6-3	CASSGQTNTEAFF
TRBJ1-2	TRBV3-1/TRBV3-2	CASSQDFWYGYTF
TRBJ2-1	TRBV10-3	CAIRRAGGLYNEQFF
TRBJ2-1	TRBV19	CASSIDLPGLAGVIQSEQFF
TRBJ1-5	TRBV18	CASSPAAGGPIGNSNQPQHF
TRBJ1-1	TRBV6-6	CASTNDRMPEAFF
TRBJ1-6	TRBV30	CAWRGQGDSPLHF
TRBJ2-3	TRBV20-1	CSASRQVLSTDTQYF
TRBJ1-6	TRBV7-8	CASSLVGQGDGAPLHF
TRBJ1-2	TRBV5-1	CASSSKTGHYGYTF
TRBJ1-2	TRBV27	CASSFSTGAHYGYTF
TRBJ1-1	TRBV30	CAWRETGRSPNTEAFF
TRBJ2-6	TRBV10-2	CASLGGVTSGANVLTF
TRBJ2-1	TRBV7-8	CASSLPGWGSNEQFF
TRBJ1-5	TRBV30	CAWSSGGNQPQHF
TRBJ2-1	TRBV18	CASSPLNSGSGNEQFF
TRBJ1-1	TRBV5-5	CASSPDRGDTEAFF